This T cell receptor beta chain was captured in a study of post-analysis software for immune sequencing data. Overall study results and limits: TRBV segments more frequent in patients than in controls numbered a few and included TRBV5-6, TRBV5-1 and TRBV20-1.

Every TCR beta cDNA library bore unique molecular identifiers. cDNA molecules numbering roughly 0.5 million came from roughly 1.1 to 9.2 million T cells. TCRdb used MiXCR to reprocess the PCR reads, holding one entry per CDR3 protein. The sample includes 350,000 to 500,000 distinct CDR3 sequences, 39% of them seen just once. V gave up 3 bases and J gave up 5 bases; unmatched junction bases: 11. Germline-derived CDR1 and CDR2 are SGHNT and YYREEE (reference sequence). The CDR3 spans 17 residues. A few counts support this clonotype. Its specificity is unknown. The specimen sequenced was blood. This TCR derives from a girl between 2 and 10 years old with multiple sclerosis. V is TRBV5-4 and J is TRBJ2-6; 7 bases are a match to TRBD1. DNA of the CDR3: TGTGCCAGCAGCTCTGGACAGGCCTCGGCATGGGCCAACGTCCTGACTTTC. Protein product: CASSSGQASAWANVLTF.